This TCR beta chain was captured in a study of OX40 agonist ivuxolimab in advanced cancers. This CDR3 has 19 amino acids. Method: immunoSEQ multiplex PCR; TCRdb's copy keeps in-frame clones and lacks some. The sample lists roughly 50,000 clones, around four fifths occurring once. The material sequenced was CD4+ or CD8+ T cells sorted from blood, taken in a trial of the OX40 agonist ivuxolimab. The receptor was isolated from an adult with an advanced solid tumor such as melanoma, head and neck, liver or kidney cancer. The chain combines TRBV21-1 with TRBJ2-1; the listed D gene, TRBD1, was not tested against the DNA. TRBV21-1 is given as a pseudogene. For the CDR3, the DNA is TGTGCCAGCAGCACTAAAGACTTATGGGGGACAGGGGATTACAATGAGCAGTTCTTC. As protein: CASSTKDLWGTGDYNEQFF.